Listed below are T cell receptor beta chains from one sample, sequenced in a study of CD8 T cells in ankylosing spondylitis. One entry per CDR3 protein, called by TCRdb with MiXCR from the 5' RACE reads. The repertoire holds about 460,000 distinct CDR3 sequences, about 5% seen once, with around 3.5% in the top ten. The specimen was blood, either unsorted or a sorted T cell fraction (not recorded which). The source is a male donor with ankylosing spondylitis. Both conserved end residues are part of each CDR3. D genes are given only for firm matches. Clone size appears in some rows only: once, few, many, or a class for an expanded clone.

CASRYPGNTEAFF	TGTGCCAGCAGATACCCAGGGAACACTGAAGCTTTCTTT	NA	TRBV6-5	TRBJ1-1	many
CASSSRTAKNIQYF	TGTGCCAGCAGTTCCCGGACAGCCAAAAACATTCAGTACTTC	NA	TRBV6-5	TRBJ2-4	many
CATSRQGGGTDTQYF	TGTGCCACCAGCCGACAGGGTGGCGGCACAGATACGCAGTATTTT	TRBD1	TRBV15	TRBJ2-3	NA
CASSLYRGGPYEQYF	TGTGCCAGCAGTTTATATCGGGGGGGCCCCTACGAGCAGTACTTC	TRBD2	TRBV27	TRBJ2-7	many
CSARGLGIEAFF	TGCAGTGCTAGAGGCCTCGGCATTGAAGCTTTCTTT	NA	TRBV20-1	TRBJ1-1	many
CATAQDSGANVLTF	TGTGCCACCGCGCAGGATTCTGGGGCCAACGTCCTGACTTTC	NA	TRBV24-1	TRBJ2-6	many
CAWSSGPYGELFF	TGTGCCTGGAGTTCTGGACCCTACGGGGAGCTGTTTTTT	NA	TRBV30	TRBJ2-2	many
CASSLLRLALNEQFF	TGTGCCAGCAGCTTACTGAGGCTAGCTTTGAATGAGCAGTTCTTC	NA	TRBV7-2	TRBJ2-1	many
CASKGGGGGADTQYF	TGTGCCAGCAAGGGAGGAGGCGGGGGGGCCGACACGCAGTATTTT	TRBD2	TRBV28	TRBJ2-3	many
CSARVFGERIDEQFF	TGCAGTGCTAGAGTGTTTGGGGAGCGAATAGATGAGCAGTTCTTC	NA	TRBV20-1	TRBJ2-1	many
CASSISGAGTDTQYF	TGTGCCAGCAGCATTAGCGGGGCGGGCACAGATACGCAGTATTTT	TRBD2	TRBV7-8	TRBJ2-3	many
CASSWRIGEQYF	TGTGCCAGCAGTTGGAGGATTGGGGAGCAGTACTTC	NA	TRBV6-5	TRBJ2-7	many
CASSPGALRKLFF	TGTGCCAGCAGCCCCGGGGCTTTGAGAAAACTGTTTTTT	NA	TRBV7-9	TRBJ1-4	many
CASTALGQGNIQYF	TGTGCCAGCACCGCTCTAGGACAGGGAAACATTCAGTACTTC	TRBD1	TRBV12-3/TRBV12-4	TRBJ2-4	many
CASSLWRREGPYNEQFF	TGTGCCAGCAGTTTATGGAGGCGGGAGGGCCCTTACAATGAGCAGTTCTTC	TRBD2	TRBV28	TRBJ2-1	many
CSAPIEAGETQYF	TGCAGTGCTCCGATTGAGGCCGGGGAGACCCAGTACTTC	NA	TRBV20-1	TRBJ2-5	many
CSARDSGTSDREQYF	TGCAGTGCTAGAGATTCCGGGACTAGCGATCGCGAGCAGTACTTC	TRBD2	TRBV20-1	TRBJ2-7	many
CSVAKLHGNEQFF	TGCAGCGTTGCCAAACTCCACGGCAATGAGCAGTTCTTC	NA	TRBV29-1	TRBJ2-1	many
CASSFNALRYGYTF	TGTGCCAGCAGTTTCAATGCCCTTCGCTATGGCTACACCTTC	NA	TRBV28	TRBJ1-2	many
CASSLGLAGKDTQYF	TGCGCCAGCAGCTTGGGACTAGCGGGGAAGGATACGCAGTATTTT	TRBD2	TRBV5-1	TRBJ2-3	many
CASMRGGYNSPLHF	TGTGCCAGCATGAGGGGGGGCTATAATTCACCCCTCCACTTT	NA	TRBV27	TRBJ1-6	many
CASSFLLDWTKNIQYF	TGTGCCAGCAGTTTCCTCCTCGACTGGACCAAAAACATTCAGTACTTC	NA	TRBV27	TRBJ2-4	many
CASSSGGAVRNTIYF	TGTGCCAGCAGCTCTGGGGGCGCGGTGAGAAACACCATATATTTT	NA	TRBV7-2	TRBJ1-3	many
CASRLIGNQETQYF	TGCGCCAGCAGATTAATAGGGAACCAAGAGACCCAGTACTTC	NA	TRBV5-1	TRBJ2-5	few
CASGLVQDRAETQYF	TGTGCTAGTGGTTTGGTACAGGACAGGGCAGAGACCCAGTACTTC	TRBD1	TRBV12-5	TRBJ2-5	many
CASSPPGLDTQYF	TGTGCCAGCTCACCGCCGGGTCTAGATACGCAGTATTTT	NA	TRBV18	TRBJ2-3	NA
CASSQDYGPQGSYEQYF	TGCGCCAGCAGCCAAGATTATGGGCCGCAGGGGTCCTACGAGCAGTACTTC	NA	TRBV4-3	TRBJ2-7	many
CASSLLTFMNTEAFF	TGCGCCAGCAGCTTGTTAACGTTCATGAACACTGAAGCTTTCTTT	NA	TRBV5-1	TRBJ1-1	many
CASSWGQGVEQFF	TGTGCCAGCAGCTGGGGACAGGGGGTTGAGCAGTTCTTC	TRBD1	TRBV6-1	TRBJ2-1	many
CASSLKTGTGTEAFF	TGTGCCAGCAGCTTAAAAACCGGGACAGGGACTGAAGCTTTCTTT	TRBD1	TRBV7-6	TRBJ1-1	many
CASSQEGVRAFYGYTF	TGTGCCAGCAGCCAAGAAGGAGTCAGGGCCTTCTATGGCTACACCTTC	NA	TRBV14	TRBJ1-2	once
CASSEAVTGEAFF	TGTGCCAGCAGTGAAGCAGTGACAGGGGAAGCTTTCTTT	TRBD1	TRBV2	TRBJ1-1	few
CASSFRGGTAANEQFF	TGTGCCAGCAGTTTTAGAGGGGGGACAGCAGCGAATGAGCAGTTCTTC	NA	TRBV12-3/TRBV12-4	TRBJ2-1	many
CASSRGLAGGRGEQFF	TGCGCCAGCAGCCGCGGACTAGCGGGAGGGCGAGGTGAGCAGTTCTTC	TRBD2	TRBV4-1	TRBJ2-1	many
CASSLIGQAETYEQYF	TGTGCCAGCAGCTTAATCGGACAGGCCGAGACCTACGAGCAGTACTTC	TRBD1	TRBV7-2	TRBJ2-7	NA
CASSFTGSLSGELFF	TGTGCCAGCAGCTTTACAGGGAGTTTGAGCGGGGAGCTGTTTTTT	NA	TRBV7-2	TRBJ2-2	few
CSARWGTGSPLHF	TGCAGTGCCCGATGGGGGACCGGTTCACCCCTCCACTTT	NA	TRBV20-1	TRBJ1-6	many
CASSLLKYRENSPLHF	TGCGCCAGCAGCTTGTTAAAGTACCGGGAGAATTCACCCCTCCACTTT	NA	TRBV5-1	TRBJ1-6	many
CSALTSGSSGELFF	TGCAGTGCTTTGACTAGCGGGAGTTCCGGGGAGCTGTTTTTT	TRBD2	TRBV20-1	TRBJ2-2	many
CASSIDTYGYTF	TGTGCCAGCAGCATCGACACCTATGGCTACACCTTC	NA	TRBV7-8	TRBJ1-2	NA
CASSFTSTSGETQYF	TGTGCCAGCAGCTTCACCTCCACTAGCGGAGAGACCCAGTACTTC	TRBD2	TRBV7-2	TRBJ2-5	many
CASSLGRKYEQYF	TGTGCCAGCAGTTTGGGGCGGAAGTACGAGCAGTACTTC	NA	TRBV27	TRBJ2-7	many
CASSNIIGGSVDTEAFF	TGCGCCAGCAGCAATATCATAGGGGGCTCCGTGGACACTGAAGCTTTCTTT	TRBD1	TRBV5-1	TRBJ1-1	many
CATSRDVANSGANVLTF	TGTGCCACCAGCAGAGATGTAGCCAACTCTGGGGCCAACGTCCTGACTTTC	NA	TRBV15	TRBJ2-6	many
CASSESGLNYGYTF	TGTGCCAGCAGTGAATCCGGGCTTAACTATGGCTACACCTTC	NA	TRBV25-1	TRBJ1-2	many
CASSLRPGSGNTIYF	TGTGCCAGCAGCTTACGCCCAGGCTCTGGAAACACCATATATTTT	NA	TRBV7-8	TRBJ1-3	many
CASSTIGTLWETQYF	TGTGCCAGCAGTACCATTGGCACCCTTTGGGAGACCCAGTACTTC	NA	TRBV25-1	TRBJ2-5	many
CAIRRAGGTTDTQYF	TGTGCCATCAGAAGGGCGGGAGGTACCACAGATACGCAGTATTTT	NA	TRBV21-1	TRBJ2-3	many
CATSDSLAGGRTGELFF	TGTGCCACCAGTGATTCCCTAGCGGGAGGGAGGACCGGGGAGCTGTTTTTT	TRBD2	TRBV24-1	TRBJ2-2	NA
CASSLARMSYNEQFF	TGTGCCAGCAGCTTAGCGCGGATGTCCTACAATGAGCAGTTCTTC	NA	TRBV11-2	TRBJ2-1	few
CASRQTGGDYGYTF	TGCGCCAGCAGACAAACAGGGGGCGACTATGGCTACACCTTC	TRBD1	TRBV10-2	TRBJ1-2	many
CASSYRLAGDHEQYF	TGTGCCAGCAGCTACCGACTAGCGGGGGACCACGAGCAGTACTTC	TRBD2	TRBV3-1	TRBJ2-7	many
CAITENPYYGYTF	TGTGCCATCACTGAGAACCCCTACTATGGCTACACCTTC	NA	TRBV10-3	TRBJ1-2	many